This T cell receptor beta chain is drawn from a study of radiation and T cells in renal cell carcinoma. The CDR3 totals 13 residues. V was pared by 0 bases and J by 4 bases, with 8 bases between. Per germline, CDR1 SGDLS and CDR2 YYNGEE. Libraries were prepared by immunoSEQ multiplex PCR; TCRdb keeps only in-frame clonotypes and omits some of them. The sample has more than 140,000 clones; 75% to 90% are singletons. Details on this clone: Antigen unknown.

Time point here: baseline pretreatment blood. Treatment in this sample: 15 Gy SBRT to primary tumor, nephrectomy 4 weeks later. Study results and caveats: In blood, top tumor clones expanded by 2 weeks, shrinking by 4.

The chain couples TRBV9 to TRBJ2-7; weak D call: TRBD1 (5 bases). The clonotype originates from a woman aged 50 to 60 with renal cell carcinoma. The sequencing used blood, collected from a patient whose treatment included radiotherapy and nephrectomy. CDR3 nucleotide sequence: TGTGCCAGCAGCGTAGAAACAGGATACGAGCAGTACTTC. This encodes CASSVETGYEQYF.